The 10 T cell receptor beta chains in this list originate from one sample, sequenced in a study of shared clonotypes between healthy human individuals. The assay was immunoSEQ multiplex PCR, and TCRdb's table has in-frame clones only and misses some. There are around 2.3 million clones in the sample; roughly 95% occur only once, and roughly 0.13% lies in the top ten. Sample: naive CD4+ T cells sorted from blood. Subset described: CD45RA+ positively selected. The origin of the receptors is a man younger than 30 in good health.

V is TRBV4-2 and J is TRBJ2-3; 7 bases agree with TRBD1. The V and J ends lost 3 bases and 3 bases, in that order; junction bases with no gene match: 6. This CDR3 is built from 15 residues. Germline-derived CDR1 and CDR2 are LGHNA and YNFKEQ. CDR3 sequence reads: CASSQREGATDTQYF. The CDR3 DNA follows: TGTGCCAGCAGCCAGAGAGAGGGGGCTACAGATACGCAGTATTTT.

The V and J genes are TRBV18 and TRBJ1-1, with unresolved D. The CDR3 contains 15 residues. V lost 2 bases to trimming and J lost 1 base, with 11 bases between them. CDR1 and CDR2 from the germline V gene are KGHSH and LQKENI. CDR3 sequence: CASSPYEGSNTEAFF. Written as DNA, the CDR3 is TGTGCCAGCTCACCATATGAGGGTTCGAACACTGAAGCTTTCTTT.

J is TRBJ1-1 and V is TRBV27; 11 positions agree with TRBD1. Germline lookup yields CDR1 MNHEY and CDR2 SMNVEV (reference sequence). The V segment lost 6 bases and the J segment 10 bases; nucleotides outside the gene matches: 7. The CDR3 consists of 13 residues. CDR3 region: CASSLGTGGGAFF. The DNA of the CDR3 is TGTGCCAGCAGCCTTGGGACAGGGGGAGGAGCTTTCTTT.

The V call is TRBV18, the J call TRBJ1-6; D gene uncertain. In germline, CDR1 is KGHSH, CDR2 LQKENI. V dropped 4 bases and J dropped 15 bases, with 16 bases sitting between them. The CDR3 totals 13 residues. The DNA of the CDR3 is TGTGCCAGCTCACGCGGACCGACAAAACGCCTCCACTTT. It specifies CASSRGPTKRLHF.

The count of this clone is one. J is TRBJ1-2 and V is TRBV5-4; D uncertain. This CDR3 comprises 13 residues. Germline CDR1 SGHNT, CDR2 YYREEE (reference sequence). V was cut by 4 bases and J by 5 bases, with 12 bases left in between. The CDR3 loop is CASSPEQSYGYTF. CDR3 in DNA: TGTGCCAGCAGCCCGGAACAGTCGTATGGCTACACCTTC.

The chain employs TRBV6-4 and TRBJ2-2, with D uncertain. The V end lost 2 bases, the J end lost 7 bases, and 11 bases lay between the germline ends. Germline-derived CDR1 and CDR2 are MRHNA and SNTAGT. There are 14 residues in the CDR3. CDR3 protein: CASSDVAGFGELFF. CDR3 DNA: TGTGCCAGCAGTGACGTGGCAGGATTCGGGGAGCTGTTTTTT.

The chain employs TRBV29-1 and TRBJ1-5; the match to TRBD1 covers 7 bases. This CDR3 region has 15 residues. Germline V gene data show CDR1 as SQVTM and CDR2 as ANQGSEA. Losses at the gene ends were 5 bases for V and 3 bases for J; bases not matched to a gene: 10. CDR3 DNA sequence: TGCAGCGTTCAGTTGGGCAGGGGGATCAATCAGCCCCAGCATTTT. This gives the protein CSVQLGRGINQPQHF.

The J gene is TRBJ2-1, the V gene TRBV7-2; 7 positions agree with TRBD2. CDR1 SGHTA and CDR2 FQGNSA come from the germline V gene. The CDR3 sequence is 14 residues long. V lost 5 bases to trimming and J lost 7 bases; unmatched junction nucleotides: 8. DNA for the CDR3: TGTGCCAGCAGCCTCGGACTAGGGACGAATGAGCAGTTCTTC. Its protein product is CASSLGLGTNEQFF.

In the case of this clone: In the same sample, other DNA sequences code for this CDR3. The gene calls are TRBV5-1 and TRBJ2-3; weak D call: TRBD1 (5 bases). This CDR3 spans 15 amino acids. Germline values: CDR1 SGHRS, CDR2 YFSETQ. V lost 3 bases and J lost 0, with 11 bases in between. The CDR3 sequence is CASSWGAGSTDTQYF. Written as DNA, the CDR3 is TGCGCCAGCAGCTGGGGCGCAGGTAGCACAGATACGCAGTATTTT.

The chain has TRBV7-2 and TRBJ2-7; the match to TRBD1 covers 7 bases. J gave up 6 bases and V 5 bases, and 13 bases lay outside the gene matches. CDR1 and CDR2 (germline): SGHTA, FQGNSA. CDR3 size: 15 residues. The CDR3 DNA reads as TGTGCCAGCAGCCCCCGACAGGGCTACGAGGCCGAGCAGTACTTC. Translated: CASSPRQGYEAEQYF.